The 26 T cell receptor beta chains reported below all come from one sample, sequenced in a study of shared clonotypes between healthy human individuals. Repertoires were generated with immunoSEQ multiplex PCR, while TCRdb's copy carries only in-frame clones and drops some. Of 190,000 or so clones listed, approximately 60% are singletons. Sequenced sample: memory CD4+ T cells sorted from blood. Subset denoted: CD45RA-negative fraction. These receptors all come from a man aged 30-40 years in good health.

CDR3 sequence reads: CASSWWTSAANTGELFF. CDR3 bases: TGCGCCAGCAGCTGGTGGACTAGCGCAGCGAACACCGGGGAGCTGTTTTTT. The V call is TRBV5-1, the J call TRBJ2-2; TRBD2 aligns across 9 bases. Looked up from germline, CDR1 is SGHRS and CDR2 is YFSETQ. CDR3 length: 17 residues. V lost 3 bases, J lost 0 bases, and 6 bases stayed unmatched.

The genes are TRBV13 and TRBJ2-7; 7 nucleotides align to TRBD1. CDR1 is PRHDT, CDR2 FYEKMQ, per germline (reference sequence). V shed 5 bases and J 3 bases; nucleotides not matched to a gene: 4. The CDR3 covers 13 residues. The CDR3 DNA is TGTGCCAGCAGCCCCCGGGACAGCTACGAGCAGTACTTC. As protein: CASSPRDSYEQYF.

This clone was counted a few times. The gene calls are TRBV5-1 and TRBJ2-1, with a tentative D call TRBD2 (6 bases). The V gene's germline CDR1 is SGHRS and CDR2 YFSETQ. CDR3 length equals 15 residues. The V end lost 2 bases, the J end lost 0 bases, and 9 bases lay between the germline ends. The CDR3: CASSFSGSSYNEQFF. The DNA for the CDR3 is TGCGCCAGCAGCTTTAGCGGCAGCTCCTACAATGAGCAGTTCTTC.

This clone was counted only a few times. The CDR3 DNA reads TGCAGTGCTAGAGAAACTCGGGCTTTCTTT. Its translation: CSARETRAFF. The chain uses TRBV20-1 and TRBJ1-1; D not certain. The germline V gene encodes CDR1 DFQATT and CDR2 SNEGSKA (reference sequence). The CDR3 covers 10 residues. The V gene lost 0 bases and the J gene lost 11 bases, with 7 bases spanning the gap.

This chain links TRBV11-3 with TRBJ1-2; no reliable D call. This CDR3 region has 14 residues. The ends were cut back, 4 bases at V and 4 bases at J, with 13 bases in the middle. Germline assignment: CDR1 SGHNT and CDR2 YENEEA. CDR3 amino acids: CASSYSRMGYGYTF. The CDR3 DNA sequence: TGTGCCAGCAGCTATAGCCGGATGGGCTATGGCTACACCTTC.

This chain joins TRBV28 and TRBJ2-3; 9 nucleotides agree with TRBD1. With 6 bases clipped from V and 3 bases from J, the junction kept 7 bases outside the gene matches. The CDR3 runs to 15 residues. Germline V gives CDR1 MDHEN, CDR2 SYDVKM. The CDR3 is CASSRPGTGTDTQYF. The CDR3 DNA reads TGTGCCAGCAGCCGTCCCGGGACAGGGACAGATACGCAGTATTTT.

Only a few counts were recorded for this clone. This chain connects TRBV14 to TRBJ2-3, with D perhaps TRBD2 (5 bases). This CDR3 is built from 20 residues. The V end lost 0 bases, the J end lost 2 bases, and 24 bases lay between the germline ends. Germline loops: CDR1 SGHDN, CDR2 FVKESK. CDR3 protein: CASSQDRTWRRSGFTDTQYF. DNA of the CDR3: TGTGCCAGCAGCCAAGATCGTACCTGGAGGAGGAGCGGATTCACAGATACGCAGTATTTT. Full variable domain (rest looked up from reference TRBV14 and TRBJ2-3): EAGVTQFPSHSVIEKGQTVTLRCDPISGHDNLYWYRRVMGKEIKFLLHFVKESKQDESGMPNNRFLAERTGGTYSTLKVQPAELEDSGVYFCASSQDRTWRRSGFTDTQYFGPGTRLTVL.

The V gene is TRBV15, the J gene TRBJ2-2; 8 bases line up with TRBD2. CDR3 length: 14 residues. J lost 8 bases, V lost 9 bases, and 11 bases had no gene match. Germline CDR1 reads LNHNV; CDR2 reads YYDKDF (reference sequence). CDR3 sequence reads: CATRSEREWGELFF. The DNA of the CDR3 is TGTGCCACACGGTCCGAGCGGGAGTGGGGGGAGCTGTTTTTT.

J is TRBJ1-1 and V is TRBV10-3; D is perhaps TRBD1 (5 bases). Looked up from germline, CDR1 is ENHRY and CDR2 is SYGVKD. The CDR3 sequence is 14 residues long. V shed 4 bases and J shed 1 base, with 10 bases lying between them. The CDR3 loop is CAISALTGNTEAFF. The DNA of the CDR3 is TGTGCCATCAGTGCCCTCACAGGGAACACTGAAGCTTTCTTT.

The chain couples TRBV28 to TRBJ2-3, with 10 bases identical to TRBD1. Germline V lookup: CDR1 MDHEN, CDR2 SYDVKM. This CDR3 has 15 amino acids. Trimming removed 5 bases from V and 6 bases from J; junction bases left unmatched: 8. The CDR3 DNA is TGTGCCAGCAGTATCCGGGACAGGGGATCCGATACGCAGTATTTT. This translates into CASSIRDRGSDTQYF. Full variable domain (remainder filled in from reference TRBV28 and TRBJ2-3): DVKVTQSSRYLVKRTGEKVFLECVQDMDHENMFWYRQDPGLGLRLIYFSYDVKMKEKGDIPEGYSVSREKKERFSLILESASTNQTSMYLCASSIRDRGSDTQYFGPGTRLTVL.

The chain has TRBV9 and TRBJ2-3; D not resolved. There are 14 residues in the CDR3. Looked up from germline, CDR1 is SGDLS and CDR2 is YYNGEE. The ends were cut back, 6 bases at V and 0 bases at J, with 11 bases in the middle. The CDR3 nucleotides read TGTGCCAGCACGCCAGCCTCTAGCACAGATACGCAGTATTTT. Amino acids: CASTPASSTDTQYF.

This rearrangement joins TRBV29-1 to TRBJ2-3, with TRBD2 matching over 9 bases. The CDR3 covers 16 residues. Germline-derived CDR1 and CDR2 are SQVTM and ANQGSEA. J was trimmed by 1 base and V by 6 bases; bases with no gene match: 11. In nucleotides, the CDR3 is TGCAGCGTGGGAGGAGGGCCTAGCGGGGGCACAGATACGCAGTATTTT. It specifies CSVGGGPSGGTDTQYF.

This chain uses TRBV5-4 with TRBJ2-6; D gene ambiguous. The germline gives CDR1 SGHNT, CDR2 YYREEE (reference sequence). V lost 5 bases to trimming and J lost 0 bases, with 12 bases between them. The CDR3 spans 16 residues. As DNA, the CDR3 is TGTGCCAGCAGTTATATATCACGCTCTGGGGCCAACGTCCTGACTTTC. It translates to CASSYISRSGANVLTF.

Concerning this clone itself: The sample has other DNA sequences that encode this CDR3 too. This chain joins TRBV27 and TRBJ1-1; 7 nucleotides agree with TRBD1. Losses at the gene ends were 5 bases for V and 0 bases for J; bases not matched to a gene: 6. The CDR3 contains 15 residues. CDR1 is MNHEY, CDR2 SMNVEV, per germline (reference sequence). CDR3 in DNA: TGTGCCAGCAGTCTCGGGACAGCTGTGAACACTGAAGCTTTCTTT. It codes for CASSLGTAVNTEAFF.

This clone was seen a few times. The chain links TRBV28 to TRBJ1-1, with D perhaps matching TRBD1 (6 bases). Trimming took 9 bases from V and 10 from J, leaving 24 bases between them. Germline V gene data show CDR1 as MDHEN and CDR2 as SYDVKM. The CDR3 sequence is 14 residues long. DNA of the CDR3: TGTGCCAGTCTAGCTGCCGGGGGCGGGTCAGGAGCTTTCTTT. Its translation is CASLAAGGGSGAFF.

Only one count was recorded for this clone. The chain couples TRBV25-1 to TRBJ2-4, with D perhaps TRBD1 (7 bases). V was cut by 3 bases and J by 9 bases, with 21 bases left in between. This CDR3 has 16 residues. CDR1 is MGHDK and CDR2 is SYGVNS in the germline V gene. CDR3 coding DNA: TGTGCCAGCAGTGACCCCCGACAGGGATTTAGCGGCATTCAGTACTTC. This translates into CASSDPRQGFSGIQYF.

The rearrangement uses TRBV19 and TRBJ1-2; 7 nucleotides align to TRBD1. V lost 6 bases, J lost 4 bases, and 11 bases stayed unmatched. CDR1 LNHDA and CDR2 SQIVND come from the germline V gene (reference sequence). This CDR3 spans 15 amino acids. CDR3 DNA sequence: TGTGCCAGTAGCCGGGGACAGCCCGGATTCTATGGCTACACCTTC. Its protein product is CASSRGQPGFYGYTF.

The chain has TRBV5-1 and TRBJ1-4; tentatively, D is TRBD1 (6 bases). V dropped 4 bases and J dropped 0 bases, with 16 bases sitting between them. CDR1 and CDR2 (germline): SGHRS, YFSETQ. This CDR3 spans 17 amino acids. Here the CDR3 reads CASSPGRGSATNEKLFF. The CDR3 DNA sequence: TGCGCCAGCAGCCCCGGCAGGGGCTCCGCAACTAATGAAAAACTGTTTTTT.

In this sample, this clone turned up once. The chain couples TRBV5-4 to TRBJ2-3; D gene ambiguous. This CDR3 is built from 15 residues. Germline-derived CDR1 and CDR2 are SGHNT and YYREEE (reference sequence). V was trimmed by 2 bases and J by 4 bases, leaving 14 bases between them. CDR3 nucleotide sequence: TGTGCCAGCAGCTTCGGAAGCCCGTTTCCAGATACGCAGTATTTT. Translating gives CASSFGSPFPDTQYF.

This clone was counted a few times. The chain couples TRBV5-6 to TRBJ2-7; TRBD1 aligns across 7 bases. Germline values: CDR1 SGHDT, CDR2 YYEEEE. With V trimmed by 5 bases and J by 0 bases, 14 bases remained unmatched. The length of the CDR3 is 17 residues. In DNA form, the CDR3 reads TGTGCCAGCAGACCATTCGGCGACAGGGCAGGCTCCTACGAGCAGTACTTC. It translates to CASRPFGDRAGSYEQYF.

As for this clone: One junction end disagrees with the germline gene, perhaps due to a read error. The CDR3 DNA reads TGTGCCATCAGTGAGTCGATGGGACAGGGGAGATCCTTCGAGCAGTACTTC. It encodes CAISESMGQGRSFEQYF. The V and J genes are TRBV10-3 and TRBJ2-7; 10 positions match TRBD1. The CDR3 consists of 17 residues. Germline lookup yields CDR1 ENHRY and CDR2 SYGVKD.

CDR3 sequence (DNA): TGCGCCAGCAGCTTGACGGGACAGGGTGAAAAACTGTTTTTT. Translated, it gives CASSLTGQGEKLFF. The genes are TRBV5-1 and TRBJ1-4, with 9 bases that match TRBD1. Germline V gene lookup returns CDR1 SGHRS and CDR2 YFSETQ. This CDR3 contains 14 residues. V was clipped by 1 base and J by 7 bases; unmatched bases: 2.

The chain uses TRBV5-4 and TRBJ2-1; TRBD2 is a possible D gene (6 bases). V was pared by 5 bases and J by 4 bases, with 10 bases between. The CDR3 is made up of 13 amino acids. Germline assignment: CDR1 SGHNT and CDR2 YYREEE (reference sequence). The CDR3 here is CASRAEGYNEQFF. In nucleotides, the CDR3 is TGTGCCAGCAGGGCGGAGGGGTACAATGAGCAGTTCTTC.

The chain has TRBV6-5 and TRBJ2-4; 7 positions agree with TRBD1. The CDR3 totals 14 residues. The germline gives CDR1 MNHEY, CDR2 SVGAGI. Trimming cost V 4 bases and J 2 bases; bases outside gene matches: 2. The CDR3 DNA follows: TGTGCCAGCAGTTTACAGGGGTCCAAAAACATTCAGTACTTC. Its protein product is CASSLQGSKNIQYF.

The V call is TRBV6-5, the J call TRBJ2-1, with TRBD1 identical over 7 bases. The J segment lost 3 bases and the V segment lost 6 bases, leaving 8 bases of the junction unmatched. This CDR3 comprises 15 residues. The V gene's germline CDR1 is MNHEY and CDR2 SVGAGI. CDR3 residues: CASSLKWTGYNEQFF. DNA of the CDR3: TGTGCCAGCAGCCTGAAGTGGACAGGCTACAATGAGCAGTTCTTC.

This clone was counted once. V usage is TRBV27 and J usage is TRBJ2-3; perhaps TRBD2 as D (5 bases). The CDR3 spans 15 residues. In germline, CDR1 is MNHEY, CDR2 SMNVEV (reference sequence). V was clipped by 4 bases and J by 1 base, with 12 bases between them. The CDR3 coding sequence is TGTGCCAGCAGTTCCACCCCCGGGGGCACAGATACGCAGTATTTT. It translates to CASSSTPGGTDTQYF.